Presented here are 5 T cell receptor beta chains from one specimen sequenced in a study of identical twins. TCRdb reprocessed the 5' RACE reads with MiXCR, giving one entry per CDR3 protein. The table has 500,000 to 550,000 distinct CDR3 sequences, less than 25% seen once. These sequences were also reported in another study, on T cells expressing NK-cell markers.

The sequenced sample consisted of CD4+ T cells sorted from blood. The receptors here all came from a woman aged 18-29 years in good health.

This clonotype was seen ten or more times. The chain uses TRBV12-3 or TRBV12-4 and TRBJ2-7; TRBD2 agrees at 11 bases. The CDR3 loop spans 15 amino acids. V trimming: 3 bases; J trimming: 3 bases; junction bases outside the gene matches: 4. The CDR3 reads CASSLTSGTGYEQYF. The CDR3 DNA follows: TGTGCCAGCAGTTTGACTAGCGGGACGGGCTACGAGCAGTACTTC.

This clonotype came up a few times. This chain links TRBV20-1 with TRBJ2-1; 9 nucleotides agree with TRBD2. Trimming removed 0 bases from V and 7 bases from J; junction bases left unmatched: 4. CDR3 length equals 14 residues. Germline CDR1 DFQATT, CDR2 SNEGSKA (reference sequence). The CDR3 loop reads CSARDGLAGNEQFF. The CDR3 DNA reads TGCAGTGCTAGAGATGGTCTAGCGGGGAATGAGCAGTTCTTC.

This clonotype was picked up a small number of times. The chain joins TRBV5-5 to TRBJ1-2; no clear D gene. Germline V gene lookup returns CDR1 SGHKS and CDR2 YYEKEE (reference sequence). The CDR3 covers 15 residues. V was trimmed by 0 bases and J by 4 bases, leaving 13 bases between them. CDR3 in amino acids: CASSLVASGSYGYTF. For the CDR3, the DNA is TGTGCCAGCAGCTTGGTCGCCTCAGGATCCTATGGCTACACCTTC.

This chain links TRBV5-1 with TRBJ2-7; D may be TRBD2 (6 bases). Germline loops: CDR1 SGHRS, CDR2 YFSETQ. V lost 0 bases and J 0 bases, leaving 10 bases between the germline ends. This CDR3 contains 15 residues. CDR3 sequence: CASSLVVRGSYEQYF. The DNA for the CDR3 is TGCGCCAGCAGCTTGGTAGTGCGGGGCTCCTACGAGCAGTACTTC.

This clonotype turned up a few times. The rearrangement uses TRBV7-2 and TRBJ1-2, with D tentatively TRBD1 (5 bases). The CDR3 is 15 residues long. CDR1 and CDR2 (germline): SGHTA, FQGNSA. V was pared by 3 bases and J by 0 bases, with 11 bases between. The CDR3 spells CASSFGGLTNYGYTF. The CDR3 DNA follows: TGTGCCAGCAGCTTCGGGGGGTTAACTAACTATGGCTACACCTTC.